One and the same sample provided the 6 T cell receptor beta chains below, sequenced in a study of cytomegalovirus exposure and HLA in healthy donors. The PCR contained 60 Vbeta and 13 Jbeta primers. Libraries were prepared by immunoSEQ multiplex PCR; TCRdb keeps only in-frame clonotypes and omits some of them. The specimen's table records about 200,000 clones. Sequenced: PBMCs. These receptors were collected from a boy between 10 and 17 years old in good health and CMV-seronegative.

The J gene is TRBJ1-2, the V gene TRBV6-5, with a possible D match to TRBD1 (6 bases). This CDR3 is built from 14 residues. Germline CDR1 MNHEY, CDR2 SVGAGI. Deletions cut 4 bases from V and 5 bases from J, with 14 bases between. CDR3 nucleotide sequence: TGTGCCAGCAGTTCGTCGACAGGCGATTATGGCTACACCTTC. This codes for CASSSSTGDYGYTF.

The chain combines TRBV5-8 with TRBJ1-1; 8 positions match TRBD1. This CDR3 region has 19 residues. Germline loops: CDR1 SGHTS, CDR2 YDEGEE. V dropped 4 bases and J dropped 3; count of bases not matched to a gene: 20. The CDR3 coding sequence is TGTGCCAGCAGCCGACCCTGGACAGGGAACGCCCGCCGGGACACTGAAGCTTTCTTT. This sequence encodes CASSRPWTGNARRDTEAFF.

Regarding this clone: Mismatch with germline at one junction end may stem from a read error. This chain joins TRBV4-1 and TRBJ2-7; 9 bases line up with TRBD1. The CDR3 is made up of 12 amino acids. Looked up from germline, CDR1 is MGHRA and CDR2 is YSYEKL. This CDR3 reads CASSGHRDRVFF. Here the CDR3 DNA reads TGCGCCAGCAGCGGGCATCGGGACAGGGTCTTCTTC.

This chain connects TRBV6-6 to TRBJ2-2; a weak D match, TRBD1 (5 bases). CDR1 and CDR2 (germline): MNHNY, SVGAGI (reference sequence). The CDR3 length is 14 residues. Trimming pared 4 bases from V and 7 bases from J, leaving 13 bases between. The CDR3 here is CASSFRVGNGELFF. CDR3 DNA sequence: TGTGCCAGCAGTTTCAGGGTAGGGAACGGGGAGCTGTTTTTT.

V is TRBV5-1 and J is TRBJ2-3, with 10 positions matching TRBD2. Unmatched junction bases numbered 16, after V lost 3 bases and J lost 0 bases. CDR3 length: 20 amino acids. Germline CDR1 reads SGHRS; CDR2 reads YFSETQ. CDR3 residues: CASSSDLAPSGGLSTDTQYF. The CDR3 DNA is TGCGCCAGCAGCTCGGACCTGGCGCCTAGCGGGGGCCTAAGCACAGATACGCAGTATTTT.

The chain recombines TRBV19 with TRBJ1-5, with D possibly matching TRBD1 (6 bases). This CDR3 spans 14 amino acids. Germline CDR1 reads LNHDA; CDR2 reads SQIVND (reference sequence). V dropped 5 bases and J dropped 3 bases, with 11 bases sitting between them. The CDR3 coding sequence is TGTGCCAGTAGTGTCAGGGGTAACAATCAGCCCCAGCATTTT. As protein: CASSVRGNNQPQHF.